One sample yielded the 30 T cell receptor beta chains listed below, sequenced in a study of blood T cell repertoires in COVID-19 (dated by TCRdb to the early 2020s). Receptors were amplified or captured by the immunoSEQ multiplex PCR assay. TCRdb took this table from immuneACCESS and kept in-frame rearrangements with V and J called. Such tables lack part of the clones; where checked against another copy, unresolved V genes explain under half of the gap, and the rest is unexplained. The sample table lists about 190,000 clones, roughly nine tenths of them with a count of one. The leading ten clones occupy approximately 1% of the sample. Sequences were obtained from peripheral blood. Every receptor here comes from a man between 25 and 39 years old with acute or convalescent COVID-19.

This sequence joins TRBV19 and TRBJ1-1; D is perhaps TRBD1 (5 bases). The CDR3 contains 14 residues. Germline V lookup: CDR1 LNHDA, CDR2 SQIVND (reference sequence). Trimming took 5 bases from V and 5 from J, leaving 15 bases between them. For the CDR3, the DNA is TGTGCCAGTAGTCCAGGGCCCTTAGGGACTGAAGCTTTCTTT. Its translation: CASSPGPLGTEAFF.

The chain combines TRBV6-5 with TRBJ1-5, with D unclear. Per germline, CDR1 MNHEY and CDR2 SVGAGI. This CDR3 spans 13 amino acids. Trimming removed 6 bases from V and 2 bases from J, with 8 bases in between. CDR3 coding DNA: TGTGCCAGCAGCCCCCCGGGCAATCAGCCCCAGCATTTT. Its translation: CASSPPGNQPQHF.

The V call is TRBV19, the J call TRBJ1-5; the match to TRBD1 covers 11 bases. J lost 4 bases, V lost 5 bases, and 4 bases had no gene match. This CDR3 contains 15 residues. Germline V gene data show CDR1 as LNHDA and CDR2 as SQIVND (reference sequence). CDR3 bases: TGTGCCAGTAGTCTTGGGGACAGGGGGAATCAGCCCCAGCATTTT. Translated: CASSLGDRGNQPQHF.

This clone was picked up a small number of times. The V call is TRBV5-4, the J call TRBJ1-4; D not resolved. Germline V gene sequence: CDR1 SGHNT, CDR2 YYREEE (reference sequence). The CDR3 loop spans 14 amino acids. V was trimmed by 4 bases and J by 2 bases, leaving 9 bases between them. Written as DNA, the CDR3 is TGTGCCAGCAGCGTTAGAGGGACTAATGAAAAACTGTTTTTT. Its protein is CASSVRGTNEKLFF.

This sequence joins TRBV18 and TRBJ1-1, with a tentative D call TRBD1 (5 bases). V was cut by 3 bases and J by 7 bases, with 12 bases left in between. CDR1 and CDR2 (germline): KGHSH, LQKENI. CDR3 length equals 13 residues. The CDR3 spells CASSPQYGGEAFF. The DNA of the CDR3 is TGTGCCAGCTCACCTCAATACGGGGGTGAAGCTTTCTTT. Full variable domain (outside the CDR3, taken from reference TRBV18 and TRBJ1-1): NAGVMQNPRHLVRRRGQEARLRCSPMKGHSHVYWYRQLPEEGLKFMVYLQKENIIDESGMPKERFSAEFPKEGPSILRIQQVVRGDSAAYFCASSPQYGGEAFFGQGTRLTVV.

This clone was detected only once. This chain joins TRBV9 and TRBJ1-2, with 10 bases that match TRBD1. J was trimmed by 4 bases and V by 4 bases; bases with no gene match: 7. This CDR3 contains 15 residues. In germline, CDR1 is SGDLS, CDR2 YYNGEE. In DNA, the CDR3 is TGTGCCAGCAGCTACTCCGGGACAGGGGCCTATGGCTACACCTTC. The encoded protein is CASSYSGTGAYGYTF.

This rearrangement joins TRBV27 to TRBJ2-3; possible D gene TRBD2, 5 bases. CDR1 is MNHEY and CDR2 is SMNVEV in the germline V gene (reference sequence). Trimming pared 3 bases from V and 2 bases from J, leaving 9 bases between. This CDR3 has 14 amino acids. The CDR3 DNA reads TGTGCCAGCAGTTTCACCGACTACACAGATACGCAGTATTTT. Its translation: CASSFTDYTDTQYF.

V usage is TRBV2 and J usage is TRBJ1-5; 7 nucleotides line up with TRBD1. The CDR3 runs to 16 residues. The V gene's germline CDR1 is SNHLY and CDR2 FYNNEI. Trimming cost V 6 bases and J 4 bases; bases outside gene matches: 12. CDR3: CASRDGQVGPNQPQHF. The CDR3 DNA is TGTGCCAGCAGAGACGGACAGGTCGGCCCTAATCAGCCCCAGCATTTT.

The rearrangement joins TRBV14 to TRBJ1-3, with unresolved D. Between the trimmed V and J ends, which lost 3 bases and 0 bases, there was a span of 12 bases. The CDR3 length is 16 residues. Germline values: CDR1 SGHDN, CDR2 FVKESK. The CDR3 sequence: CASSQLRLSSGNTIYF. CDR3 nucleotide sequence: TGTGCCAGCAGCCAGCTTAGATTAAGCTCTGGAAACACCATATATTTT.

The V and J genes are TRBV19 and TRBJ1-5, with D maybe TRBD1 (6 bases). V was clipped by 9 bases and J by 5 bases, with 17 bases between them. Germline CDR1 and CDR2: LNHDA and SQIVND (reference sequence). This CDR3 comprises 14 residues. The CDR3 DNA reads TGTGCCAGCAGACGGGACACGGGATATCAGCCCCAGCATTTT. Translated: CASRRDTGYQPQHF. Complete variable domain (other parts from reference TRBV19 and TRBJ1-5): DGGITQSPKYLFRKEGQNVTLSCEQNLNHDAMYWYRQDPGQGLRLIYYSQIVNDFQKGDIAEGYSVSREKKESFPLTVTSAQKNPTAFYLCASRRDTGYQPQHFGDGTRLSIL.

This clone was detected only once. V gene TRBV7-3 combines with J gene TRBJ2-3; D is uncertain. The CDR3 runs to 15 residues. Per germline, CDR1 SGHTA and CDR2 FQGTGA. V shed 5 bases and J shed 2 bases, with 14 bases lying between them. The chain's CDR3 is CASSPFKNFTDTQYF. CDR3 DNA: TGTGCCAGCAGCCCCTTCAAAAACTTCACAGATACGCAGTATTTT.

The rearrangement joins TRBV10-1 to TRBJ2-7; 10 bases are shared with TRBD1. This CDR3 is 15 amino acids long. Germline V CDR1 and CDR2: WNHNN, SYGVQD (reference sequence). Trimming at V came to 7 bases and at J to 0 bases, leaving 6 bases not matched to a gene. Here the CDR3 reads CASTPRDRGSYEQYF. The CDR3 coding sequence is TGCGCCAGCACACCTCGGGACAGGGGCTCCTACGAGCAGTACTTC.

For the CDR3, the DNA is TGTGCCAGCTCACCAAATTTCCGTGCTAACTATGGCTACACCTTC. Its protein product is CASSPNFRANYGYTF. The rearrangement links TRBV18 to TRBJ1-2; D remains unclear. The ends were cut back, 2 bases at V and 0 bases at J, with 10 bases in the middle. Germline values: CDR1 KGHSH, CDR2 LQKENI. This CDR3 comprises 15 residues. Based on the CDR3 plus reference TRBV18 and TRBJ1-2, the full variable domain is NAGVMQNPRHLVRRRGQEARLRCSPMKGHSHVYWYRQLPEEGLKFMVYLQKENIIDESGMPKERFSAEFPKEGPSILRIQQVVRGDSAAYFCASSPNFRANYGYTFGSGTRLTVV.

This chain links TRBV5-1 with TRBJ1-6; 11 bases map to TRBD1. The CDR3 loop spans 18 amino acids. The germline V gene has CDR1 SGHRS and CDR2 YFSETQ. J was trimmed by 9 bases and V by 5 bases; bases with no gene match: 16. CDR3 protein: CASSYGQGALLGSSPLHF. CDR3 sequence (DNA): TGCGCCAGCAGTTACGGACAGGGGGCTCTACTGGGAAGTTCACCCCTCCACTTT. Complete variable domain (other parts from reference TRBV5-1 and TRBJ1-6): KAGVTQTPRYLIKTRGQQVTLSCSPISGHRSVSWYQQTPGQGLQFLFEYFSETQRNKGNFPGRFSGRQFSNSRSEMNVSTLELGDSALYLCASSYGQGALLGSSPLHFGNGTRLTVT.

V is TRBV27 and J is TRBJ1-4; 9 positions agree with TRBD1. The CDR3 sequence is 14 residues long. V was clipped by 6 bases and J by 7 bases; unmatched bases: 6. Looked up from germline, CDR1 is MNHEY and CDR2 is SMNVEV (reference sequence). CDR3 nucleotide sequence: TGTGCCAGCAGGCTACAGGGGGCTAGTGAAAAACTGTTTTTT. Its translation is CASRLQGASEKLFF.

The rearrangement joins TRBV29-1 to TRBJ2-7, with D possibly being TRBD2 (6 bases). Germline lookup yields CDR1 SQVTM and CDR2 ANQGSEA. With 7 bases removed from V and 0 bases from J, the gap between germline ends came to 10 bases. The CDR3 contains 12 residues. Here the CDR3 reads CSAATSSYEQYF. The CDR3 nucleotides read TGCAGCGCCGCGACTAGCTCCTACGAGCAGTACTTC.

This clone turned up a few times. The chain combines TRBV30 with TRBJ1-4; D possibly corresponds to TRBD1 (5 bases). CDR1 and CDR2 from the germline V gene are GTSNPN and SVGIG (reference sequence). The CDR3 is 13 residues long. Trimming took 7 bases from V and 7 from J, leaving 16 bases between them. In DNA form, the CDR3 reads TGTGCCTCCCAGAGAGGGAGGGGTGAAAAACTGTTTTTT. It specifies CASQRGRGEKLFF.

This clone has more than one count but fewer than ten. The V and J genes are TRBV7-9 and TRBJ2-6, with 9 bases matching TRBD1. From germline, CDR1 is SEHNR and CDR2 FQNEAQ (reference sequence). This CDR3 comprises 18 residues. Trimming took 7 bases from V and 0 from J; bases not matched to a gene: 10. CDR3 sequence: CASKKTGGLFSGANVLTF. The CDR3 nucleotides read TGTGCCAGCAAAAAAACAGGGGGCCTATTCTCTGGGGCCAACGTCCTGACTTTC.

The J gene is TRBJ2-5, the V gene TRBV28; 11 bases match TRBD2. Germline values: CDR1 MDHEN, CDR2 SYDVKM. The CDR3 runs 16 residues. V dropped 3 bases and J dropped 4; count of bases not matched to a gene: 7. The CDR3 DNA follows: TGTGCCAGCAGTTTTATGGTAGCGGGGGGGTTAGAGACCCAGTACTTC. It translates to CASSFMVAGGLETQYF.

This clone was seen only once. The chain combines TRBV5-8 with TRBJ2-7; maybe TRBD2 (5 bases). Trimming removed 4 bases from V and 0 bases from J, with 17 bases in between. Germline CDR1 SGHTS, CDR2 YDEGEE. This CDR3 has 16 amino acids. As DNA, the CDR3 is TGTGCCAGCAGCGCTCCTGTCCGAGGGCCCTCCTACGAGCAGTACTTC. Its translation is CASSAPVRGPSYEQYF.

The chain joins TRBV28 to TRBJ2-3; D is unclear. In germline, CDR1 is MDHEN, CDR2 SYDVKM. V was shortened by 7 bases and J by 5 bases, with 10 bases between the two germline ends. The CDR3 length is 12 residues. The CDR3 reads CASTNSKDTQYF. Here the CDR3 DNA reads TGTGCCAGCACCAATTCTAAAGATACGCAGTATTTT.

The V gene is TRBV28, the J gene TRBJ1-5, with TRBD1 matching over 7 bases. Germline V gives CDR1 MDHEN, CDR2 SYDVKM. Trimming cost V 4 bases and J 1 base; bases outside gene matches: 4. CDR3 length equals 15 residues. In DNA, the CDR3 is TGTGCCAGCAGTTCGACAGGGCTAAGCAATCAGCCCCAGCATTTT. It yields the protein CASSSTGLSNQPQHF. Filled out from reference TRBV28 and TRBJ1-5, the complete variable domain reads DVKVTQSSRYLVKRTGEKVFLECVQDMDHENMFWYRQDPGLGLRLIYFSYDVKMKEKGDIPEGYSVSREKKERFSLILESASTNQTSMYLCASSSTGLSNQPQHFGDGTRLSIL.

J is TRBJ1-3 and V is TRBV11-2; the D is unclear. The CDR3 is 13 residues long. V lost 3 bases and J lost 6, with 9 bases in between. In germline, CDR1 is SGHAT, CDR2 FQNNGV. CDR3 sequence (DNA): TGTGCCAGCAGCTTGCAGAGGGTAAACACCATATATTTT. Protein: CASSLQRVNTIYF.

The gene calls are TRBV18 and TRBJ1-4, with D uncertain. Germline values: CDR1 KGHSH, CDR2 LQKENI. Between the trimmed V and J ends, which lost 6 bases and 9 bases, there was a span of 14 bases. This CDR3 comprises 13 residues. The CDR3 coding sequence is TGTGCCAGCTCCCGAGGTGGTGAGAAAAAACTGTTTTTT. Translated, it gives CASSRGGEKKLFF.

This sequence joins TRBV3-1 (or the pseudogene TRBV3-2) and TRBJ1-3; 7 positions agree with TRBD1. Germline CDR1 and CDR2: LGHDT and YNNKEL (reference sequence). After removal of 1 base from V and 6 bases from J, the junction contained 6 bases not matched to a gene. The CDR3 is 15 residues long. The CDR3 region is CASSQAGTAENTIYF. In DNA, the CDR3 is TGTGCCAGCAGCCAAGCCGGGACAGCAGAAAACACCATATATTTT.

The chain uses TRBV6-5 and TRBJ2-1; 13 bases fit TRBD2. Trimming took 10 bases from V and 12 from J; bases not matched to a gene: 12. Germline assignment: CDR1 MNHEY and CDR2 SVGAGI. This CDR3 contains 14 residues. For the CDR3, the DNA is TGTGCCACTTCCGGGACTAGCGGGATGTGGGGGCAGTTCTTC. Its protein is CATSGTSGMWGQFF.

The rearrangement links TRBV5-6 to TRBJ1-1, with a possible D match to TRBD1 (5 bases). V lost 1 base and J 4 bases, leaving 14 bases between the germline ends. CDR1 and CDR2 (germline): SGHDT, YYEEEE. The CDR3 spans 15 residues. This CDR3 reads CASSLYVGATTEAFF. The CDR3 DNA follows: TGTGCCAGCAGCTTGTACGTTGGGGCGACCACTGAAGCTTTCTTT.

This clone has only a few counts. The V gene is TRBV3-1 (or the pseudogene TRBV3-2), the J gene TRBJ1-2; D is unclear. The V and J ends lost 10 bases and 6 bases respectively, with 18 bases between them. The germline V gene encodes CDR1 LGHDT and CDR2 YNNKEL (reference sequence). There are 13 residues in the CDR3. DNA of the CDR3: TGTGCCACCAAACCCCCCGGGAACGATGGCTACACCTTC. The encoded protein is CATKPPGNDGYTF.

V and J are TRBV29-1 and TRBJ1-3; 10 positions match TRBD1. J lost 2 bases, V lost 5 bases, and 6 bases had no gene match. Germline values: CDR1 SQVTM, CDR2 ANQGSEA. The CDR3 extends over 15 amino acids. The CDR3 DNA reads TGCAGCGTTTATGGACAGGGGGGCCCTGGAAACACCATATATTTT. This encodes CSVYGQGGPGNTIYF.

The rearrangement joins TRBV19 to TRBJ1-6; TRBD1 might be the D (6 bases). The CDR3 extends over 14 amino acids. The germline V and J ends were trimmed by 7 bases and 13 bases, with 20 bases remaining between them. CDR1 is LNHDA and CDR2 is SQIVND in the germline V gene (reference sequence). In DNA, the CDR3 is TGTGCCAGTAATCACGGGACACCCTTTTTCCCCCTCCACTTT. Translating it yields CASNHGTPFFPLHF.